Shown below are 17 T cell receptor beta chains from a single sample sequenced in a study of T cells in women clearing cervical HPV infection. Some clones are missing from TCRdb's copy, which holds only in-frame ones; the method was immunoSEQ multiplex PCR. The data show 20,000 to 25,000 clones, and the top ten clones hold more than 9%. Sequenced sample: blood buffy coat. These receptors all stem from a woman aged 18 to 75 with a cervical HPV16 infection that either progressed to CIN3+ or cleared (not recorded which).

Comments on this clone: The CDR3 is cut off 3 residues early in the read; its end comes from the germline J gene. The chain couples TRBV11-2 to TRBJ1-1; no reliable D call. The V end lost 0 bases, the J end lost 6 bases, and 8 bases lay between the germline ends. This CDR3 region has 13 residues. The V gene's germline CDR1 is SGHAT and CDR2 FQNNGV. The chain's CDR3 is CASSLEGFSEAFF. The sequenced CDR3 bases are TGTGCCAGCAGCTTAGAAGGGTTCTCTGAA.

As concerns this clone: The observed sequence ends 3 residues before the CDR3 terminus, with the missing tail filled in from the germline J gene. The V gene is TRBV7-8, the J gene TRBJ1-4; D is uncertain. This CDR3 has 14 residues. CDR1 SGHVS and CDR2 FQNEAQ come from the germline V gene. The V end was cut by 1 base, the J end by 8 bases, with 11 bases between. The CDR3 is CASSLGTSGEKLFF. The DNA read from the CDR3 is TGTGCCAGCAGCTTAGGGACCAGCGGGGAAAAA.

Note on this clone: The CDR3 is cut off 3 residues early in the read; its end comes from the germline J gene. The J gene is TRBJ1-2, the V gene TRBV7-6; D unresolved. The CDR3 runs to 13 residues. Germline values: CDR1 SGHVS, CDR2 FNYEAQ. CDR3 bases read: TGTGCCAGCAGCTTAGCCTCAGGCAATGAC. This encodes CASSLASGND. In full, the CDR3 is CASSLASGNDYTF.

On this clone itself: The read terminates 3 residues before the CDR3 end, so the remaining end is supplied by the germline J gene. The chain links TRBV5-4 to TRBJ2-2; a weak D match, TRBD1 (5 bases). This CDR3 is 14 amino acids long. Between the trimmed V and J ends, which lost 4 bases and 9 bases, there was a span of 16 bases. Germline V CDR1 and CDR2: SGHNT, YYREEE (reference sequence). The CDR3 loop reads CASSPGFSDRELFF. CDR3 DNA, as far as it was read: TGTGCCAGCAGCCCAGGGTTCTCCGATCGGGAG. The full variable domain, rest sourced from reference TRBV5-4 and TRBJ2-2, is ETGVTQSPTHLIKTRGQQVTLRCSSQSGHNTVSWYQQALGQGPQFIFQYYREEENGRGNFPPRFSGLQFPNYSSELNVNALELDDSALYLCASSPGFSDRELFFGEGSRLTVL.

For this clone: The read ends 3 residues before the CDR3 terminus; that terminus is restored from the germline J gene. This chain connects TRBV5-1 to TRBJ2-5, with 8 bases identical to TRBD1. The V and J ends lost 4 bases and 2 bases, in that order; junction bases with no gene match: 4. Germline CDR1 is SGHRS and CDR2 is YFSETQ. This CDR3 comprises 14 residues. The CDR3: CASSPGQGQETQYF. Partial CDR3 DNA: TGCGCCAGCAGCCCTGGACAGGGTCAAGAGACC.

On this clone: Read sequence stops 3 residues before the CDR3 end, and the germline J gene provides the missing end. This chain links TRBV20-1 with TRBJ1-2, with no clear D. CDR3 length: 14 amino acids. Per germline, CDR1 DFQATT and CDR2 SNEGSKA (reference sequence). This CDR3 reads CSAIPLAVLYDYTF. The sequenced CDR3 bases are TGCAGTGCTATACCGCTAGCGGTCCTTTACGAC.

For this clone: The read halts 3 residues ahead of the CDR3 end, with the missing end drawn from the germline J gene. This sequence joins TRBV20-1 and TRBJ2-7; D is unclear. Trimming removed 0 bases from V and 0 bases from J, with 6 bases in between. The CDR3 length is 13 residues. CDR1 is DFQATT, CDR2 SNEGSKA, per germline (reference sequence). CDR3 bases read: TGCAGTGCTAGAGACCCCAGCTCCTACGAG. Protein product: CSARDPSSYE. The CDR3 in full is CSARDPSSYEQYF.

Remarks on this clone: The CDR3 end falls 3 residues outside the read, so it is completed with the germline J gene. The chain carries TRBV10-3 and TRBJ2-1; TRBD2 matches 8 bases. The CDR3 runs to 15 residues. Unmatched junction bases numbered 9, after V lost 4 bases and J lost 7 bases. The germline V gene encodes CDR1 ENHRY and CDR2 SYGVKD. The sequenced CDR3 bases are TGTGCCATCAGTGGAGGTAGCGGGGATCGAAATGAG. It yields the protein CAISGGSGDRNE. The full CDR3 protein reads CAISGGSGDRNEQFF.

This chain's CDR3 is CASSLVFRELGSPLHF. CDR3 DNA (partial): TGCGCCAGCAGCTTGGTATTCAGGGAGTTGGGTTCACCC. The chain carries TRBV5-1 and TRBJ1-6, with D perhaps TRBD1 (5 bases). Sequencing ends 3 residues short of the CDR3 end; the germline J gene provides the rest. The ends were cut back, 0 bases at V and 9 bases at J, with 16 bases in the middle. The germline gives CDR1 SGHRS, CDR2 YFSETQ. CDR3 length equals 16 residues.

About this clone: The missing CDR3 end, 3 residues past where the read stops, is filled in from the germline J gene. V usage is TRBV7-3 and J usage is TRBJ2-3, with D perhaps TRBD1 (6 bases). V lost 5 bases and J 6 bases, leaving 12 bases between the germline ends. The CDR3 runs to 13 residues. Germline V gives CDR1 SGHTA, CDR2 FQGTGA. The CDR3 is CASSDYRDDTQYF. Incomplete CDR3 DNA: TGTGCCAGCAGCGACTACAGGGACGATACG.

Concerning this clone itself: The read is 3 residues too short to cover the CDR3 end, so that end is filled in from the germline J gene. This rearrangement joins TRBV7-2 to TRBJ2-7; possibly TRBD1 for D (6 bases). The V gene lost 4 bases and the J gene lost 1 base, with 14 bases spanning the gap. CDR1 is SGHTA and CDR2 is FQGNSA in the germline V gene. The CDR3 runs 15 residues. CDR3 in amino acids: CASSSTGLGSYEQYF. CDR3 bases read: TGTGCCAGCAGCTCGACAGGCCTGGGGTCCTACGAG. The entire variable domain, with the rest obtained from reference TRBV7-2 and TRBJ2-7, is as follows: GAGVSQSPSNKVTEKGKDVELRCDPISGHTALYWYRQSLGQGLEFLIYFQGNSAPDKSGLPSDRFSAERTGGSVSTLTIQRTQQEDSAVYLCASSSTGLGSYEQYFGPGTRLTVT.

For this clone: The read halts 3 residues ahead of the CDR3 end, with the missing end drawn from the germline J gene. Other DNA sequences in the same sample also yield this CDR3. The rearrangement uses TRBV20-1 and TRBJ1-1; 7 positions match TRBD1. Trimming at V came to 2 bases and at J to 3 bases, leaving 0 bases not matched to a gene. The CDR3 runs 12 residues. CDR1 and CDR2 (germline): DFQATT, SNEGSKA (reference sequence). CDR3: CSARQGDTEAFF. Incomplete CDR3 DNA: TGCAGTGCTAGACAGGGGGACACTGAA.

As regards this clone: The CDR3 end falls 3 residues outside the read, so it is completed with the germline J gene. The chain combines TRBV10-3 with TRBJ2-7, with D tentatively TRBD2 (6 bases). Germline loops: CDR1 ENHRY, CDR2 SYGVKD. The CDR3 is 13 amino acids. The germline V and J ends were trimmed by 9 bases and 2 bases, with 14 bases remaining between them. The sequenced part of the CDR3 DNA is TGTGCCATGCGGGCGGGGAGCACCTACGAG. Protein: CAMRAGSTYE. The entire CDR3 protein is CAMRAGSTYEQYF.

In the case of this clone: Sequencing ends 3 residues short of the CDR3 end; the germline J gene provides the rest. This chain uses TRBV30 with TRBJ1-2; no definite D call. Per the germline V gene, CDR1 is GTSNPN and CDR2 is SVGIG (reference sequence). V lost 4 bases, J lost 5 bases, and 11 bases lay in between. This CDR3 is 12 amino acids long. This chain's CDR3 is CAWTFSGYGYTF. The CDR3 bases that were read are TGTGCCTGGACCTTCTCGGGGTATGGC.

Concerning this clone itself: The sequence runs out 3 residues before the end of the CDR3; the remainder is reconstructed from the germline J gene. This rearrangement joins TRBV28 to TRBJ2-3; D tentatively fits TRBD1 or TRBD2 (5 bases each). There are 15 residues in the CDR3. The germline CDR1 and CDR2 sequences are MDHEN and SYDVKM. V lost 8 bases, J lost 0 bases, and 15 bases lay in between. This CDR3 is CASSFEGQSTDTQYF. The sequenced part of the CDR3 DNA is TGTGCCAGCTCCTTTGAGGGGCAAAGCACAGATACG.

The sequenced part of the CDR3 DNA is TGTGCCAGTAGTATAGGGGACAGGGGCCCTAGGGGC. Amino acids: CASSIGDRGPRG. The CDR3 reads in full as CASSIGDRGPRGYTF. This chain uses TRBV19 with TRBJ1-2; 10 nucleotides line up with TRBD1. Read sequence stops 3 residues before the CDR3 end, and the germline J gene provides the missing end. The CDR3 consists of 15 residues. Germline V gives CDR1 LNHDA, CDR2 SQIVND (reference sequence).

This CDR3 reads CASIPGGGRQETQYF. The CDR3 bases that were read are TGCGCCAGCATCCCGGGGGGGGGACGTCAAGAGACC. The chain recombines TRBV5-1 with TRBJ2-5; TRBD2 matches 8 bases. The read comes to an end 3 residues before the CDR3 does, leaving the germline J gene to fill in the end. The junction had 9 bases not matched to a gene; V was cut back by 6 bases and J by 2 bases. The CDR3 runs 15 residues. Germline lookup yields CDR1 SGHRS and CDR2 YFSETQ.